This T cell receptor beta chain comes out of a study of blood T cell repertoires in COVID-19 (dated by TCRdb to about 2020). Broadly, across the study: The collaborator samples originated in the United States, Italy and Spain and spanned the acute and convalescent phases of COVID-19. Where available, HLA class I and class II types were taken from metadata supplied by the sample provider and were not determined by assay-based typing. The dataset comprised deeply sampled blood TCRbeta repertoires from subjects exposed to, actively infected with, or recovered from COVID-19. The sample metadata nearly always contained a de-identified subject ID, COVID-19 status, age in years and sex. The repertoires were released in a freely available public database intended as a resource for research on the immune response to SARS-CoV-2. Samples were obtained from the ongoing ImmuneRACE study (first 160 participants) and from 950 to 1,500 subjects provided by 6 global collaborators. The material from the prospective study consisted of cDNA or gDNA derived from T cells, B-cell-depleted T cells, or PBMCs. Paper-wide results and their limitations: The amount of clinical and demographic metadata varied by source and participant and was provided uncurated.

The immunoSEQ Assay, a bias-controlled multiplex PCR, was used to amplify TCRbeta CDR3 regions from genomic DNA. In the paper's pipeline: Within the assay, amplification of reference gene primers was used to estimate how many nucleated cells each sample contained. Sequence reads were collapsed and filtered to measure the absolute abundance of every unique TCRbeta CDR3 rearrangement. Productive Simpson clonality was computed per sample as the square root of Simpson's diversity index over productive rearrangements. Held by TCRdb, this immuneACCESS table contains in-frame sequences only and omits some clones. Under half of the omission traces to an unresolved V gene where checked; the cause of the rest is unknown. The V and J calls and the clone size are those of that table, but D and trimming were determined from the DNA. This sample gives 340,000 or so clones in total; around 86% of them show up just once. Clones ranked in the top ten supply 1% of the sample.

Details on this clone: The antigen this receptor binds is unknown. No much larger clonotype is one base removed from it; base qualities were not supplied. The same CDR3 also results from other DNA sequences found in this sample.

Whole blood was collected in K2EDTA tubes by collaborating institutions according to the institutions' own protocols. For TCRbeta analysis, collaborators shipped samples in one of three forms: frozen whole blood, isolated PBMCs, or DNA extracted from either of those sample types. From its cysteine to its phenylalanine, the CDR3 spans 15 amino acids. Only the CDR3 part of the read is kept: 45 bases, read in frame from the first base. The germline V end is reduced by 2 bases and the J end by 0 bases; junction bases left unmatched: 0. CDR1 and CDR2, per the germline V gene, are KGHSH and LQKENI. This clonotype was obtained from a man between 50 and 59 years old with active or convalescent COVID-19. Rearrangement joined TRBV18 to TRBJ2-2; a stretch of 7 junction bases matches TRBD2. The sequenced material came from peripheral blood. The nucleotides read TGTGCCAGCTCACCAGGACTAGCGAACACCGGGGAGCTGTTTTTT. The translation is CASSPGLANTGELFF.